This passage covers 27 T cell receptor beta chains from one sample sequenced in a study of spatial heterogeneity in lung cancer. Each CDR3 protein gets one entry after TCRdb re-called the 5' RACE reads with MiXCR. The sample holds thousands of distinct CDR3 sequences, roughly 18% seen once. Time point specified: sample taken at primary tumor resection. Whole RNA from tumor, nontumor lung or frozen PBMC was sequenced unsorted. The sequences come from normal lung tissue next to the tumor, collected at surgery. The receptors shown here come from a male donor with early-stage non-small cell lung cancer.

Comment on this clonotype: This beta chain was picked up by a library intended for alpha chains and is off target, so its count carries little meaning. J is TRBJ1-5 and V is TRBV12-3 or TRBV12-4; no firm D call. The V end was cut by 2 bases, the J end by 9 bases, with 14 bases between. The CDR3 has 14 residues. The CDR3 is CASSLRAALGPQHF. The CDR3 DNA is TGTGCCAGCAGTTTAAGAGCGGCGTTAGGGCCCCAGCATTTT.

There are many counts of this clonotype. Within a library made for alpha chains, this beta chain is off target, and its count is uninformative. The CDR3 sequence: CASKREWMTDTQYF. CDR3 DNA sequence: TGTGCCAGCAAGAGGGAGTGGATGACAGATACGCAGTATTTT. This chain joins TRBV9 and TRBJ2-3; tentatively, D is TRBD2 (5 bases). Germline values: CDR1 SGDLS, CDR2 YYNGEE. V was pared by 6 bases and J by 3 bases, with 14 bases between. The CDR3 is 14 residues long.

This clonotype was observed many times. This beta chain came through as a stray read in a library set up for alpha chains, and its size says little. The chain employs TRBV28 and TRBJ2-6, with D perhaps TRBD1 (6 bases). Trimming pared 8 bases from V and 0 bases from J, leaving 17 bases between. The CDR3 extends over 17 amino acids. Germline V gene sequence: CDR1 MDHEN, CDR2 SYDVKM. CDR3 region: CASLFTGQVSGANVLTF. CDR3 in DNA: TGTGCCAGCCTTTTTACGGGACAAGTCTCTGGGGCCAACGTCCTGACTTTC.

Sample share makes this clonotype medium-sized (0.01 to 0.1%). A library prepared for alpha chains yielded this beta chain as an off-target read; its size is of little meaning. This sequence joins TRBV6-1 and TRBJ2-3; no clear D. Trimming stripped 4 bases from V and 6 bases from J, with 11 bases between. From germline, CDR1 is MNHNS and CDR2 SASEGT. The CDR3 spans 13 residues. The CDR3, as DNA: TGTGCCAGCAGTGTACCAGATCAGGATACGCAGTATTTT. Translating gives CASSVPDQDTQYF.

This clonotype is labeled as large. Little can be read into the size of this beta chain, an off-target read in a library designed for alpha chains. This rearrangement joins TRBV19 to TRBJ2-1, with D unclear. Between the trimmed V and J ends, which lost 9 bases and 0 bases, there was a span of 15 bases. Germline V gives CDR1 LNHDA, CDR2 SQIVND (reference sequence). The length of the CDR3 is 15 residues. The CDR3 here is CASRGDTSSYNEQFF. The DNA for the CDR3 is TGTGCCAGCCGAGGTGACACGAGCTCCTACAATGAGCAGTTCTTC.

This clonotype was counted at least ten times. As an off-target read in a library built for alpha chains, this beta chain has a frequency of little significance. This chain uses TRBV2 with TRBJ2-5; TRBD1 matches 8 bases. V trimming: 4 bases; J trimming: 4 bases; junction bases outside the gene matches: 5. Looked up from germline, CDR1 is SNHLY and CDR2 is FYNNEI. This CDR3 region has 14 residues. The CDR3 loop is CASSGQGPRETQYF. In nucleotides, the CDR3 is TGTGCCAGCAGTGGACAGGGGCCCCGAGAGACCCAGTACTTC.

By frequency in the sample, this clonotype is medium-sized. This beta chain is an off-target read within a library intended for alpha chains, so its frequency means little. CDR3 DNA: TGTGCCAGCAGTTCCCTAGCGGGCCCGTTCTTC. Residues: CASSSLAGPFF. The chain recombines TRBV28 with TRBJ2-1, with 8 nucleotides matching TRBD2. Trimming cost V 4 bases and J 15 bases; bases outside gene matches: 5. The CDR3 covers 11 residues. Looked up from germline, CDR1 is MDHEN and CDR2 is SYDVKM.

By share of the sample, this clonotype is medium-sized. This beta chain was picked up by a library intended for alpha chains and is off target, so its count carries little meaning. The chain is built from TRBV28 and TRBJ1-6, with unresolved D. Germline CDR1 reads MDHEN; CDR2 reads SYDVKM. The V end lost 2 bases, the J end lost 7 bases, and 9 bases lay between the germline ends. CDR3 size: 14 residues. In DNA form, the CDR3 reads TGTGCCAGCAGTTTAGTTAGAAGAAATTCACCCCTCCACTTT. As protein: CASSLVRRNSPLHF.

This clonotype was counted between two and nine times. This beta chain is a stray read from a library made for alpha chains; its abundance is not meaningful. This rearrangement joins TRBV28 to TRBJ1-2, with 9 nucleotides matching TRBD1. Germline V CDR1 and CDR2: MDHEN, SYDVKM. The V and J ends lost 5 bases and 6 bases, in that order; junction bases with no gene match: 10. CDR3 size: 15 residues. The CDR3 sequence: CASSTQGAGTHGYTF. For the CDR3, the DNA is TGTGCCAGCAGTACACAGGGGGCAGGTACTCATGGCTACACCTTC.

This clonotype ranks as medium-sized. Because this beta chain is a stray read in a library intended to capture alpha chains, its abundance should not be given much weight. The rearrangement joins TRBV20-1 to TRBJ1-5; TRBD1 might be the D (6 bases). The germline V gene encodes CDR1 DFQATT and CDR2 SNEGSKA (reference sequence). CDR3 length: 14 amino acids. Deletions cut 6 bases from V and 2 bases from J, with 14 bases between. CDR3 residues: CSASRGGGNQPQHF. CDR3 bases: TGCAGTGCCAGCAGGGGTGGCGGCAATCAGCCCCAGCATTTT.

This clonotype was picked up many times. The library was built for alpha chains, so this beta chain is an off-target read and its size means little. This rearrangement joins TRBV28 to TRBJ2-1, with 7 bases aligning to TRBD1. CDR3 length: 15 residues. V lost 6 bases and J lost 3; bases outside the gene matches: 8. Germline V gene sequence: CDR1 MDHEN, CDR2 SYDVKM. The CDR3 coding sequence is TGTGCCAGCAGACTCCCGGGACAGATCTACAATGAGCAGTTCTTC. Translation gives CASRLPGQIYNEQFF.

This clonotype qualifies as medium-sized. This beta chain is a stray read from a library made for alpha chains; its abundance is not meaningful. The V and J genes are TRBV2 and TRBJ2-3; the D call may be TRBD1 or TRBD2 (6 bases each). V lost 1 base to trimming and J lost 1 base, with 9 bases between them. The germline CDR1 and CDR2 sequences are SNHLY and FYNNEI. The CDR3 contains 15 residues. The CDR3 sequence: CASSEEGGGTDTQYF. The CDR3 DNA is TGTGCCAGCAGTGAAGAGGGGGGAGGCACAGATACGCAGTATTTT.

Details on this clonotype: This beta chain appears as a stray read in a library generated for alpha chains; its size is not informative. This sequence joins TRBV9 and TRBJ2-3; possible D gene TRBD1, 5 bases. The length of the CDR3 is 17 residues. Germline CDR1 is SGDLS and CDR2 is YYNGEE. Trimming took 2 bases from V and 0 from J, leaving 16 bases between them. CDR3 in amino acids: CASSVLGQTSSTDTQYF. For the CDR3, the DNA is TGTGCCAGCAGCGTCCTGGGGCAAACTTCTAGCACAGATACGCAGTATTTT.

As to this clonotype: Because the library targeted alpha chains, this beta chain is an off-target read whose size means little. V usage is TRBV10-3 and J usage is TRBJ1-2; no clear D. The V gene lost 3 bases and the J gene lost 6 bases, with 20 bases spanning the gap. CDR1 is ENHRY and CDR2 is SYGVKD in the germline V gene. The CDR3 totals 16 residues. CDR3 region: CAISDPGGGNNHGYTF. CDR3 DNA sequence: TGTGCCATCAGTGATCCAGGCGGCGGGAATAATCATGGCTACACCTTC.

Note on this clonotype: For a library built for alpha chains, this beta chain is a stray read; little rests on its size. The rearrangement uses TRBV7-2 and TRBJ2-3; 9 nucleotides match TRBD2. V shed 1 base and J 6 bases; nucleotides not matched to a gene: 8. Germline CDR1 SGHTA, CDR2 FQGNSA. The CDR3 covers 16 residues. The CDR3 loop reads CASSLDNLAGADTQYF. In nucleotides, the CDR3 is TGTGCCAGCAGCTTAGACAACTTAGCGGGAGCGGATACGCAGTATTTT.

Concerning this clonotype: A library prepared for alpha chains yielded this beta chain as an off-target read; its size is of little meaning. V is TRBV4-1 and J is TRBJ1-2; TRBD1 agrees at 8 bases. This CDR3 contains 15 residues. The V and J ends lost 1 base and 8 bases, in that order; junction bases with no gene match: 9. CDR1 and CDR2 from the germline V gene are MGHRA and YSYEKL. CDR3 region: CASSQVTGAEFGYTF. CDR3 nucleotide sequence: TGCGCCAGCAGCCAAGTGACAGGGGCGGAATTCGGCTACACCTTC.

On this clonotype itself: This beta chain came through as a stray read in a library set up for alpha chains, and its size says little. This chain uses TRBV4-2 with TRBJ2-7, with 11 bases fitting TRBD2. In germline, CDR1 is LGHNA, CDR2 YNFKEQ. V lost 3 bases and J lost 3; bases outside the gene matches: 4. There are 15 residues in the CDR3. The CDR3 spells CASSHRTSGLYEQYF. The CDR3, as DNA: TGTGCCAGCAGCCACCGGACTAGCGGGCTCTACGAGCAGTACTTC.

This clonotype ranks as medium-sized (0.01 to 0.1%). This beta chain is a stray read from a library made for alpha chains; its abundance is not meaningful. This chain connects TRBV7-9 to TRBJ2-3; the D is unclear. Germline V gene data show CDR1 as SEHNR and CDR2 as FQNEAQ (reference sequence). V shed 1 base and J shed 3 bases, with 8 bases lying between them. The CDR3 covers 14 residues. As DNA, the CDR3 is TGTGCCAGCAGCTTAGTGGCCCGTACAGATACGCAGTATTTT. Protein: CASSLVARTDTQYF.

This clonotype was counted ten times or more. This beta chain slipped into a library made for alpha chains as a stray read, so its size is not meaningful. V usage is TRBV30 and J usage is TRBJ2-5, with TRBD2 matching 7 bases. CDR1 is GTSNPN and CDR2 is SVGIG in the germline V gene (reference sequence). Trimming at V came to 0 bases and at J to 8 bases, leaving 6 bases not matched to a gene. This CDR3 has 13 amino acids. This CDR3 is CAWSVRGSGTQYF. The CDR3 nucleotides read TGTGCCTGGAGTGTACGCGGGAGCGGTACCCAGTACTTC.

This clonotype was picked up a small number of times. Found in a library prepared for alpha chains, this beta chain is an off-target read, and its abundance has little meaning. J is TRBJ2-2 and V is TRBV7-3, with D perhaps matching TRBD2 (5 bases). The CDR3 contains 14 residues. Germline V gives CDR1 SGHTA, CDR2 FQGTGA. The V end was cut by 1 base, the J end by 8 bases, with 11 bases between. CDR3 DNA sequence: TGTGCCAGCAGCTTAATCGGGGAGCAGGGGGAGCTGTTTTTT. This gives the protein CASSLIGEQGELFF.

A remark on this clonotype: Little can be read into the size of this beta chain, an off-target read in a library designed for alpha chains. The chain links TRBV7-6 to TRBJ1-4; D remains ambiguous. V lost 2 bases to trimming and J lost 8 bases, with 6 bases between them. Germline assignment: CDR1 SGHVS and CDR2 FNYEAQ. The CDR3 covers 12 residues. CDR3: CASSLPGEKLFF. In DNA form, the CDR3 reads TGTGCCAGCAGCTTACCCGGGGAAAAACTGTTTTTT. Full variable domain (outside the CDR3, taken from reference TRBV7-6 and TRBJ1-4): GAGVSQSPRYKVTKRGQDVALRCDPISGHVSLYWYRQALGQGPEFLTYFNYEAQQDKSGLPNDRFSAERPEGSISTLTIQRTEQRDSAMYRCASSLPGEKLFFGSGTQLSVL.

By share of the sample, this clonotype is medium-sized. The library was designed around alpha chains, so this beta chain is a stray read whose abundance carries little weight. The rearrangement uses TRBV7-2 and TRBJ2-1, with TRBD2 identical over 10 bases. This CDR3 contains 15 residues. Germline-derived CDR1 and CDR2 are SGHTA and FQGNSA. Unmatched junction bases numbered 16, after V lost 5 bases and J lost 15 bases. The DNA for the CDR3 is TGTGCCAGCAGCCCCACAACTAGCGGGAACAAGGAGGCGTTCTTC. Translating gives CASSPTTSGNKEAFF. Drawing the rest from reference TRBV7-2 and TRBJ2-1, the complete variable domain is GAGVSQSPSNKVTEKGKDVELRCDPISGHTALYWYRQSLGQGLEFLIYFQGNSAPDKSGLPSDRFSAERTGGSVSTLTIQRTQQEDSAVYLCASSPTTSGNKEAFFGPGTRLTVL.

By proportion, this clonotype is medium-sized (0.01 to 0.1%). This beta chain slipped into a library made for alpha chains as a stray read, so its size is not meaningful. V gene TRBV21-1 combines with J gene TRBJ1-1. TRBV21-1 is termed a pseudogene. The CDR3 contains 11 residues. Written as DNA, the CDR3 is TGTGCCAGCAGCAAAGACCCACCCGCGGGGTTT. Translating gives CASSKDPPAGF.

At least ten counts were recorded for this clonotype. This beta chain lies outside the target of a library built for alpha chains; its clone size means little. This chain links TRBV2 with TRBJ1-5; D not certain. Germline V lookup: CDR1 SNHLY, CDR2 FYNNEI. V lost 6 bases and J lost 1, with 7 bases in between. The CDR3 consists of 13 residues. CDR3 DNA: TGTGCCAGCAGGCCGGACAGCAATCAGCCCCAGCATTTT. This codes for CASRPDSNQPQHF. The full variable domain, completed using reference TRBV2 and TRBJ1-5, is EPEVTQTPSHQVTQMGQEVILRCVPISNHLYFYWYRQILGQKVEFLVSFYNNEISEKSEIFDDQFSVERPDGSNFTLKIRSTKLEDSAMYFCASRPDSNQPQHFGDGTRLSIL.

For this clonotype: In a library made to pick up alpha chains, this beta chain is a stray read with a size that means little. The J gene is TRBJ1-1, the V gene TRBV29-1; 7 bases align to TRBD1. V dropped 3 bases and J dropped 1; count of bases not matched to a gene: 2. The CDR3 covers 13 residues. From germline, CDR1 is SQVTM and CDR2 ANQGSEA. For the CDR3, the DNA is TGCAGCGTTGAGAGACAGGGGAACACTGAAGCTTTCTTT. Protein product: CSVERQGNTEAFF.

This clonotype is labeled medium-sized (0.01 to 0.1%). Since it is a stray read in a library aimed at alpha chains, this beta chain has a size that is not meaningful. This CDR3 is CASSPGSTRTDTQYF. As DNA, the CDR3 is TGCGCCAGCAGCCCTGGGTCCACCCGCACAGATACGCAGTATTTT. V usage is TRBV5-1 and J usage is TRBJ2-3; D uncertain. Trimming pared 4 bases from V and 1 base from J, leaving 13 bases between. The germline V gene has CDR1 SGHRS and CDR2 YFSETQ. The length of the CDR3 is 15 residues.

With regard to this clonotype: For a library built for alpha chains, this beta chain is a stray read; little rests on its size. The chain links TRBV29-1 to TRBJ2-2, with a possible D match to TRBD1 (6 bases). Germline V lookup: CDR1 SQVTM, CDR2 ANQGSEA. The CDR3 is 14 amino acids. V shed 5 bases and J shed 7 bases, with 17 bases lying between them. CDR3 amino acids: CSVKLQGDGGELFF. Written as DNA, the CDR3 is TGCAGCGTTAAACTACAGGGCGACGGCGGGGAGCTGTTTTTT.